A selection of T cell receptor beta chains follows, all from one sample in a study of cytomegalovirus exposure and HLA in healthy donors. This table comes from immunoSEQ multiplex PCR, and its TCRdb copy is limited to in-frame clones, with some not included. The sample records 150,000 to 250,000 clones, roughly 85% being singletons. The sample consisted of PBMCs. These receptors were obtained from a woman aged 45 to 65 in good health and CMV-seronegative. The conserved cysteine and the conserved F or W are not part of the CDR3 here.

13 TRBJ1-4 TRBV7-9 ASSLASGSNEKLF
14 TRBJ2-3 TRBV5-1 ASSLPPDRVANTQY
13 TRBJ2-5 TRBV5-1 ASTQGVTRRETQY
11 TRBJ1-2 TRBV30 AWSVRGRHGYT
11 TRBJ2-5 TRBV10-1 ASSEVAGETQY
12 TRBJ2-1 TRBV19 ASRLSLAAPGGF
17 TRBJ2-1 TRBV9 ASSAGTSGRRAPYNEQF
13 TRBJ1-6 TRBV6-5 ASSPDSAAYSPLH
12 TRBJ1-5 TRBV19 ASRRDHGNQPQH
13 TRBJ1-3 TRBV9 ASSATGTPGNTIY
11 TRBJ2-1 TRBV6-6 ASSYAGRPEQF
14 TRBJ2-2 TRBV7-8 ASSLVSGPGTGELF
14 TRBJ1-1 TRBV5-1 ASSRQIARMNTEAF
13 TRBJ2-2 TRBV27 ASRYRGPGTGELF
15 TRBJ2-7 TRBV28 ASSLPLGGRAGYEQY
14 TRBJ1-5 TRBV2 ASSELGPGDNQPQH
14 TRBJ1-5 TRBV7-2 ASSFGGGRSNQPQH
14 TRBJ2-6 TRBV28 AARGHLSSGANVLT
13 TRBJ2-2 TRBV5-1 ASSLSQANTGELF
14 TRBJ2-4 TRBV18 ASSPSNSGTKNIQY
13 TRBJ2-7 TRBV28 ASSSLRGGPHEQY
13 TRBJ2-7 TRBV7-2 ASSVRLAGVGEQY
11 TRBJ1-1 TRBV28 ASSEGLNTEAF
11 TRBJ2-5 TRBV15 ATSRDRGETQY
13 TRBJ1-5 TRBV7-8 ASSLDRPGNQPQH
15 TRBJ2-7 TRBV5-1 ASSLGLAGLSSYEQY
12 TRBJ2-7 TRBV27 ASSLKGAGYEQY